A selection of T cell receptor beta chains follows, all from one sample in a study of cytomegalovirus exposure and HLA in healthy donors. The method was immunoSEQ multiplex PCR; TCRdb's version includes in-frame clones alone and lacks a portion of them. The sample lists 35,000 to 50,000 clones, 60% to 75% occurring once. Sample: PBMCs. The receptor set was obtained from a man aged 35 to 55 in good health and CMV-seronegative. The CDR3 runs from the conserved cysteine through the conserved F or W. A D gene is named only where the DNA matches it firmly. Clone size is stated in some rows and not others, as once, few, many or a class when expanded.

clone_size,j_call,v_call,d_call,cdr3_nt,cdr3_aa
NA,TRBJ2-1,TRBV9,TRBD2,TGTGCCAGCAGCGGGGCTAGCGGGGGAAATGAGCAGTTCTTC,CASSGASGGNEQFF
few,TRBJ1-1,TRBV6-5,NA,TGTGCCAGCAACATCTTGGGCAGGGGCGCCGCTTTCTTT,CASNILGRGAAFF
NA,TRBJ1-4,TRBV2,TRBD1,TGTGCCAGCAACCGTAGACAGGGGGCTAATGAAAAACTGTTTTTT,CASNRRQGANEKLFF
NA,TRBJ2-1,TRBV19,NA,TGTGCCAGTAGTATAGGGGCCCAGCAGTTCTTC,CASSIGAQQFF
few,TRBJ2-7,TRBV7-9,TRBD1,TGTGCCAGCAACCTTAGGACAGGGAGAGAGCAGTACTTC,CASNLRTGREQYF
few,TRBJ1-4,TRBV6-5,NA,TGTGCCAGCAGTTACGGAACAGCAACTAATGAAAAACTGTTTTTT,CASSYGTATNEKLFF
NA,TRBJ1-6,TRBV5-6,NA,TGTGCCAGCAGGGACACCTATAATTCACCCCTCCACTTT,CASRDTYNSPLHF
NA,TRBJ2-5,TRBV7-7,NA,TGTGCTAGCAGCCAAACAGGGACCCGCGGAGAGACCCAGTACTTC,CASSQTGTRGETQYF
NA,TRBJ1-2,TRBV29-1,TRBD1,TGCAGCGTTGGACGCACAGGGGTGGGGGTGGATGGCTACACCTTC,CSVGRTGVGVDGYTF
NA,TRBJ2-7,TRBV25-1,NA,TGTGCCAGCAGTGAGGAGGGACCTTCCTACGAGCAGTACTTC,CASSEEGPSYEQYF
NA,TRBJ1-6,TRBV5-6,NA,TGTGCCAGCAGCTTTTGGGTGGCAGGCGATCATTCACCCCTCCACTTT,CASSFWVAGDHSPLHF
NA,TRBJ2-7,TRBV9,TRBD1,TGTGCCAGCAGCGCAGGGGGCCAAGCCTACGAGCAGTACTTC,CASSAGGQAYEQYF
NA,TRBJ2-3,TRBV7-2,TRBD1,TGTGCCAGCAGCAGACAGGGGGCCTCAGATACGCAGTATTTT,CASSRQGASDTQYF
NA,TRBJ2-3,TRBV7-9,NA,TGTGCCAGCAGCGCGCTGGTGCCAAGCACAGATACGCAGTATTTT,CASSALVPSTDTQYF
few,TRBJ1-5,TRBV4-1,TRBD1,TGCGCCAGCAGCCAAGACCCAGGGGGCGGCAATCAGCCCCAGCATTTT,CASSQDPGGGNQPQHF
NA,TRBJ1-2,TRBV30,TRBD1,TGTGCCTGGAGTCTACAGGGGGCGAGGGGCTACACCTTC,CAWSLQGARGYTF
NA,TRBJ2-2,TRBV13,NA,TGTGCCAGCAGCTTGGGCCGGAACACCGGGGAGCTGTTTTTT,CASSLGRNTGELFF
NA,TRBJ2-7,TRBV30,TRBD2,TGTGCCTGGAGTGGCGGGACTAGCGGGGGGGCAGGGACCTACGAGCAGTACTTC,CAWSGGTSGGAGTYEQYF
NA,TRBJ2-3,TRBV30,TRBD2,TGTGCCTGGAGTGGTACTAGCGGGGCCACAGATACGCAGTATTTT,CAWSGTSGATDTQYF
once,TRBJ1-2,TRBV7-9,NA,TGTGCCAGCAGCCTTCTAGAGGTCTATGGCTACACCTTC,CASSLLEVYGYTF
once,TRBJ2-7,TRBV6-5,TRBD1,TGTGCCAGCAGTTGGGACAGGGGGAAATACGAGCAGTACTTC,CASSWDRGKYEQYF
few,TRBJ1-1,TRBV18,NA,TGTGCCAGCTCACAAACGGGGGTCGACACTGAAGCTTTCTTT,CASSQTGVDTEAFF
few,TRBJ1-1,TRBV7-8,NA,TGTGCCAGCAGCTTCTCGGAGGGGAAAGCTTTCTTT,CASSFSEGKAFF
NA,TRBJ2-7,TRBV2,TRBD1,TGTGCCAGCAGACACGGGACAGGGGGGAGCTACGAGCAGTACTTC,CASRHGTGGSYEQYF
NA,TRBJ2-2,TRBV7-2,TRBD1,TGTGCCAGCAGCTCCCCGAGGGACAGAGTTCTCACCGGGGAGCTGTTTTTT,CASSSPRDRVLTGELFF
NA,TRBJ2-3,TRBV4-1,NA,TGCGCCAGCAGCCAAAGGACTCCCACAGATACGCAGTATTTT,CASSQRTPTDTQYF
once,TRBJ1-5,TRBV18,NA,TGTGCCAGCTCACCGAGCTCTACGGGAGGTAGTCAGCCCCAGCATTTT,CASSPSSTGGSQPQHF
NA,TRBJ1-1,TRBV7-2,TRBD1,TGTGCCAGCAGCTTAAAAAGGGACAGGGTTGAAGCTTTCTTT,CASSLKRDRVEAFF
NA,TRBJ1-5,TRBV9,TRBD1,TGTGCCAGCAGCGTAGGTGGGACAGGGGGCAATCAGCCCCAGCATTTT,CASSVGGTGGNQPQHF
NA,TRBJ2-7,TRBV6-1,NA,TGTGCCAACAGTGAAGCGCCCGAGGCGGGCGCCTACGAGCAGTACTTC,CANSEAPEAGAYEQYF
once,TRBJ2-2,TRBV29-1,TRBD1,TGCAGCGCTCGGACAGGGACGACCGGGGAGCTGTTTTTT,CSARTGTTGELFF